The 29 T cell receptor beta chains reported below all come from one sample, sequenced in a study of shared clonotypes between healthy human individuals. CD45RO-negative, CCR7-positively selected cells formed the naive CD8 fraction, excluding terminally differentiated effector memory CD45RA+ cells. Data came from immunoSEQ multiplex PCR; TCRdb stores just in-frame clones and leaves some out. Of around 1,900,000 clones listed, roughly 95% are singletons. Sequencing input: naive CD8+ T cells from PBMCs. These receptors were obtained from a man aged 18 to 29 in good health. Some clones in this sample may be carry-over from other donors' samples.

This CDR3 is CASSLQGAQGEQYF. DNA for the CDR3: TGTGCCAGCAGTTTACAGGGGGCGCAGGGCGAGCAGTACTTC. This sequence joins TRBV28 and TRBJ2-7; TRBD1 agrees at 8 bases. From germline, CDR1 is MDHEN and CDR2 SYDVKM. The V and J ends lost 2 bases and 6 bases, in that order; junction bases with no gene match: 6. CDR3 length equals 14 residues.

This clone was observed a single time. This sequence joins TRBV4-2 and TRBJ2-7; TRBD1 matches 8 bases. The length of the CDR3 is 14 residues. J was trimmed by 3 bases and V by 1 base; bases with no gene match: 2. CDR1 is LGHNA, CDR2 YNFKEQ, per germline. The CDR3 protein is CASSQGDRGYEQYF. As DNA, the CDR3 is TGTGCCAGCAGCCAAGGAGACAGGGGCTACGAGCAGTACTTC.

V usage is TRBV19 and J usage is TRBJ2-5; the match to TRBD2 covers 7 bases. The J call may not be correct, given that the DNA end is closer to TRBJ2-7. The germline gives CDR1 LNHDA, CDR2 SQIVND (reference sequence). This CDR3 contains 14 residues. The chain's CDR3 is CASSTRLAPYEQYF. The CDR3 bases are TGTGCCAGTAGTACGAGACTAGCCCCCTACGAGCAGTACTTC.

Remarks on this clone: Other nucleotide sequences in the sample specify the same CDR3. V is TRBV27 and J is TRBJ2-7; D is tentatively TRBD1 or TRBD2 (5 bases each). Germline V gives CDR1 MNHEY, CDR2 SMNVEV (reference sequence). CDR3 size: 13 residues. V was shortened by 3 bases and J by 6 bases, with 12 bases between the two germline ends. Written as DNA, the CDR3 is TGTGCCAGCAGTTTTGGGGGTTTAGGCGAGCAGTACTTC. This sequence encodes CASSFGGLGEQYF.

This clone was seen only a few times. J is TRBJ1-1 and V is TRBV10-1, with D possibly matching TRBD1 (6 bases). V lost 5 bases and J lost 1, with 11 bases in between. The CDR3 has 14 residues. CDR1 WNHNN and CDR2 SYGVQD come from the germline V gene (reference sequence). CDR3 region: CASSRGRGNTEAFF. The CDR3 DNA sequence: TGCGCCAGCAGTCGTGGCAGGGGGAACACTGAAGCTTTCTTT.

For this clone: The same CDR3 can be traced to other DNA sequences in this sample. V and J are TRBV27 and TRBJ2-1, with TRBD2 as a possible D gene (6 bases). In germline, CDR1 is MNHEY, CDR2 SMNVEV (reference sequence). The CDR3 covers 13 residues. Deletions cut 5 bases from V and 7 bases from J, with 12 bases between. The CDR3 sequence: CASSLGTVNEQFF. The CDR3 nucleotides read TGTGCCAGCAGTCTCGGGACTGTTAATGAGCAGTTCTTC.

The table lists this clone with a count of one. The chain links TRBV9 to TRBJ1-5, with 9 positions matching TRBD1. This CDR3 contains 14 residues. Germline lookup yields CDR1 SGDLS and CDR2 YYNGEE. The trim removed 3 bases at V and 6 bases at J, leaving 4 bases unmatched. The DNA of the CDR3 is TGTGCCAGCAGCGAGCGGGACAGGGCTCAGCCCCAGCATTTT. Its translation: CASSERDRAQPQHF. Complete variable domain (other parts from reference TRBV9 and TRBJ1-5): DSGVTQTPKHLITATGQRVTLRCSPRSGDLSVYWYQQSLDQGLQFLIQYYNGEERAKGNILERFSAQQFPDLHSELNLSSLELGDSALYFCASSERDRAQPQHFGDGTRLSIL.

The chain uses TRBV9 and TRBJ1-4, with D unclear. Between the trimmed V and J ends, which lost 0 bases and 6 bases, there was a span of 9 bases. CDR1 is SGDLS and CDR2 is YYNGEE in the germline V gene. This CDR3 is 14 amino acids long. The CDR3 here is CASSVAGSDEKLFF. For the CDR3, the DNA is TGTGCCAGCAGCGTAGCTGGGTCGGATGAAAAACTGTTTTTT.

CDR3 region: CSVEERGRGEKLFF. DNA for the CDR3: TGCAGCGTTGAAGAGCGGGGGAGGGGTGAAAAACTGTTTTTT. The chain recombines TRBV29-1 with TRBJ1-4; tentatively, D is TRBD1 (5 bases). This CDR3 is built from 14 residues. V shed 0 bases and J shed 7 bases, with 12 bases lying between them. Germline V gives CDR1 SQVTM, CDR2 ANQGSEA. Drawing the rest from reference TRBV29-1 and TRBJ1-4, the complete variable domain is SAVISQKPSRDICQRGTSLTIQCQVDSQVTMMFWYRQQPGQSLTLIATANQGSEATYESGFVIDKFPISRPNLTFSTLTVSNMSPEDSSIYLCSVEERGRGEKLFFGSGTQLSVL.

The chain combines TRBV27 with TRBJ2-5, with a tentative D call TRBD1 (6 bases). This CDR3 contains 15 residues. In germline, CDR1 is MNHEY, CDR2 SMNVEV (reference sequence). The ends were cut back, 6 bases at V and 4 bases at J, with 18 bases in the middle. CDR3 bases: TGTGCCAGCAGGGACAGTCGTGGGATGCGAGAGACCCAGTACTTC. Its translation: CASRDSRGMRETQYF.

Points on this clone: Relative to the germline gene, one junction end is altered; a read error may explain this. This chain uses TRBV6-5 with TRBJ1-2, with unresolved D. This CDR3 is 14 amino acids long. Germline lookup yields CDR1 MNHEY and CDR2 SVGAGI. CDR3 loop: CACSYLPGGNGYTF. DNA for the CDR3: TGTGCCTGCAGTTACCTCCCGGGAGGGAATGGCTACACCTTC.

The chain combines TRBV29-1 with TRBJ2-1; 12 bases line up with TRBD2. The CDR3 sequence is 18 residues long. Germline V gives CDR1 SQVTM, CDR2 ANQGSEA. V dropped 3 bases and J dropped 4; count of bases not matched to a gene: 13. Here the CDR3 DNA reads TGCAGCGTTGACCTGGCCGAGACTAGCGGGAGAAGGTACAATGAGCAGTTCTTC. Protein product: CSVDLAETSGRRYNEQFF.

The chain combines TRBV11-2 with TRBJ2-7; maybe TRBD2 (6 bases). Trimming took off 5 bases at V and 3 bases at J, with 14 bases between the two ends. Germline V CDR1 and CDR2: SGHAT, FQNNGV. This CDR3 is built from 14 residues. Here the CDR3 DNA reads TGTGCCAGCAGCGGGCGGCTAGCGAACTACGAGCAGTACTTC. Protein sequence: CASSGRLANYEQYF.

This sequence joins TRBV7-9 and TRBJ2-2; 10 positions agree with TRBD1. Losses at the gene ends were 4 bases for V and 4 bases for J; bases not matched to a gene: 12. The CDR3 has 18 amino acids. Germline values: CDR1 SEHNR, CDR2 FQNEAQ (reference sequence). DNA for the CDR3: TGTGCCAGCAGCTCTAGCTACCGGGACAGGGGTAGCACCGGGGAGCTGTTTTTT. Translated, it gives CASSSSYRDRGSTGELFF.

The chain combines TRBV27 with TRBJ2-3; no firm D call. The CDR3 covers 13 residues. V was trimmed by 6 bases and J by 3 bases, leaving 10 bases between them. Germline V gives CDR1 MNHEY, CDR2 SMNVEV (reference sequence). The DNA for the CDR3 is TGTGCCAGCAGGTTGGGATTGACAGATACGCAGTATTTT. This translates into CASRLGLTDTQYF.

Turning to this clone: Sequence at one end of the junction differs from germline and may be a read error. The chain uses TRBV19 and TRBJ1-1; D is possibly TRBD1 (5 bases). The CDR3 runs 14 residues. Germline V gene lookup returns CDR1 LNHDA and CDR2 SQIVND (reference sequence). Here the CDR3 reads CASSVLHSGRESIF. In DNA, the CDR3 is TGTGCCAGTAGTGTCCTGCACAGTGGCAGGGAGTCTATCTTT.

The chain recombines TRBV7-8 with TRBJ2-1; D gene unclear. Deletions cut 7 bases from V and 9 bases from J, with 16 bases between. CDR3 length: 13 amino acids. Germline V lookup: CDR1 SGHVS, CDR2 FQNEAQ. The CDR3 loop is CASTPGFGGEQFF. As DNA, the CDR3 is TGTGCCAGCACCCCCGGTTTTGGCGGTGAGCAGTTCTTC. Full variable domain (remainder filled in from reference TRBV7-8 and TRBJ2-1): GAGVSQSPRYKVAKRGQDVALRCDPISGHVSLFWYQQALGQGPEFLTYFQNEAQLDKSGLPSDRFFAERPEGSVSTLKIQRTQQEDSAVYLCASTPGFGGEQFFGPGTRLTVL.

The rearrangement links TRBV27 to TRBJ1-4, with 7 bases that match TRBD1. This CDR3 is built from 17 residues. The J segment lost 0 bases and the V segment lost 4 bases, leaving 8 bases of the junction unmatched. From germline, CDR1 is MNHEY and CDR2 SMNVEV (reference sequence). This chain's CDR3 is CASSSTDRVATNEKLFF. CDR3 nucleotides: TGTGCCAGCAGTTCGACTGACAGGGTTGCAACTAATGAAAAACTGTTTTTT.

The chain combines TRBV19 with TRBJ2-5, with D unclear. Germline V gene sequence: CDR1 LNHDA, CDR2 SQIVND (reference sequence). The V and J ends lost 0 bases and 5 bases respectively, with 16 bases between them. The CDR3 runs to 16 residues. CDR3 loop: CASSIEGSQVRETQYF. CDR3 nucleotide sequence: TGTGCCAGTAGTATAGAAGGGTCGCAGGTTAGGGAGACCCAGTACTTC.

V is TRBV9 and J is TRBJ2-7, with 10 bases that match TRBD2. Germline CDR1 SGDLS, CDR2 YYNGEE. V shed 0 bases, J shed 1 base, and the junction held 4 bases outside the gene matches. The CDR3 totals 16 residues. CDR3 sequence: CASSVGGSGRSYEQYF. Here the CDR3 DNA reads TGTGCCAGCAGCGTAGGTGGTAGCGGGAGGTCCTACGAGCAGTACTTC.

This rearrangement joins TRBV14 to TRBJ2-7, with D tentatively TRBD1 (5 bases). Germline CDR1 and CDR2: SGHDN and FVKESK. The CDR3 contains 13 residues. The V gene lost 6 bases and the J gene lost 0 bases, with 9 bases spanning the gap. The CDR3 loop is CASRNRSSYEQYF. As DNA, the CDR3 is TGTGCCAGCAGAAACAGGAGCTCCTACGAGCAGTACTTC.

V usage is TRBV19 and J usage is TRBJ2-7, with 12 bases identical to TRBD2. This CDR3 spans 11 amino acids. Germline CDR1 and CDR2: LNHDA and SQIVND (reference sequence). Trimming removed 6 bases from V and 12 bases from J; junction bases left unmatched: 3. CDR3: CASRTSGSLYF. CDR3 sequence (DNA): TGTGCCAGTAGGACTAGCGGGAGTCTGTACTTC.

This chain joins TRBV11-2 and TRBJ2-5; D may match TRBD1 or TRBD2 (5 bases each). The assigned J gene may be wrong: the sequence end matches TRBJ2-7 better. This CDR3 is built from 12 residues. Germline CDR1 reads SGHAT; CDR2 reads FQNNGV. In DNA form, the CDR3 reads TGTGCCAGCAGCGGGACCTCCTACGAGCAGTACTTC. Protein product: CASSGTSYEQYF.

Only one count was recorded for this clone. The chain is built from TRBV4-1 and TRBJ2-7; 8 nucleotides line up with TRBD1. V shed 0 bases, J shed 6 bases, and the junction held 4 bases outside the gene matches. This CDR3 comprises 14 residues. CDR1 MGHRA and CDR2 YSYEKL come from the germline V gene. CDR3 DNA sequence: TGCGCCAGCAGCCAAGAGGACAGGGCGGGCGAGCAGTACTTC. Translation gives CASSQEDRAGEQYF.

This chain connects TRBV7-2 to TRBJ2-1; tentative D call: TRBD2 (5 bases). With 3 bases removed from V and 4 bases from J, the gap between germline ends came to 13 bases. The CDR3 runs to 15 residues. CDR1 SGHTA and CDR2 FQGNSA come from the germline V gene. In DNA form, the CDR3 reads TGTGCCAGCAGCTTCTTGGACTTGGGATACAATGAGCAGTTCTTC. Translating it yields CASSFLDLGYNEQFF.

Points on this clone: At the DNA level, this CDR3 is encoded by other sequences in the same sample as well. CDR3 sequence reads: CASSAGLAGTDTQYF. CDR3 DNA: TGTGCCAGCAGCGCCGGACTAGCGGGAACAGATACGCAGTATTTT. The chain joins TRBV9 to TRBJ2-3, with 12 bases aligning to TRBD2. Trimming removed 3 bases from V and 3 bases from J; junction bases left unmatched: 2. Germline-derived CDR1 and CDR2 are SGDLS and YYNGEE. This CDR3 spans 15 amino acids.

The CDR3 loop is CASSLTGAGAEAFF. The DNA of the CDR3 is TGTGCCAGCAGTTTAACAGGGGCGGGGGCTGAAGCTTTCTTT. The genes are TRBV28 and TRBJ1-1; 7 bases align to TRBD1. The CDR3 spans 14 residues. Trimming removed 2 bases from V and 6 bases from J; junction bases left unmatched: 6. Germline CDR1 MDHEN, CDR2 SYDVKM.

The chain recombines TRBV27 with TRBJ1-1, with D perhaps TRBD1 (5 bases). Germline CDR1 MNHEY, CDR2 SMNVEV (reference sequence). V dropped 1 base and J dropped 0 bases, with 15 bases sitting between them. There are 17 residues in the CDR3. The CDR3 reads CASSLYGGLGVNTEAFF. For the CDR3, the DNA is TGTGCCAGCAGTTTATACGGGGGTCTTGGAGTGAACACTGAAGCTTTCTTT.

The V and J genes are TRBV9 and TRBJ2-7; D is uncertain. The CDR3 extends over 14 amino acids. The V end was cut by 4 bases, the J end by 1 base, with 12 bases between. Germline values: CDR1 SGDLS, CDR2 YYNGEE. The CDR3 loop reads CASSPGRASYEQYF. The CDR3 region has the DNA TGTGCCAGCAGCCCGGGTAGGGCTTCCTACGAGCAGTACTTC. Based on the CDR3 plus reference TRBV9 and TRBJ2-7, the full variable domain is DSGVTQTPKHLITATGQRVTLRCSPRSGDLSVYWYQQSLDQGLQFLIQYYNGEERAKGNILERFSAQQFPDLHSELNLSSLELGDSALYFCASSPGRASYEQYFGPGTRLTVT.